This entry is about one T cell receptor beta chain. Its specificity is unknown. A multiplex PCR was run with 60 Vbeta primers and 13 Jbeta primers. Sequencing used immunoSEQ multiplex PCR; TCRdb keeps in-frame clones, though not all of them. The data hold under 200,000 clones, with more than 65% observed a single time. This CDR3 is built from 15 residues. Trimming cost V 7 bases and J 3 bases; bases outside gene matches: 9. Germline assignment: CDR1 MNHNS and CDR2 SASEGT. This record comes from a study of cytomegalovirus exposure and HLA in healthy donors. General study results and limits: Later on, an analysis found that several of the most significant clusters appeared to be linked to common viral pathogens, which included parvovirus B19. Equally common other TCR beta chains were less clonally expanded than HLA-associated ones, a later analysis found.

The chain joins TRBV6-1 to TRBJ2-7, with 10 bases matching TRBD1. The sequence was obtained from a woman aged 40-49 years in good health and CMV-seropositive. Sequenced input: PBMCs. CDR3 protein: CASNPKRDRGYEQYF. CDR3 in DNA: TGTGCCAGCAACCCAAAACGGGACAGGGGCTACGAGCAGTACTTC.